The 31 T cell receptor beta chains below were found in one sample sequenced in a study of T cell repertoires in cytomegalovirus infection. Each CDR3 protein gets one entry after TCRdb re-called the reads with MiXCR. The sample includes 70,000 or so distinct CDR3 sequences, about 27% seen only once; the top ten take roughly 60%. These receptors are not linked to any known antigen. The sample was CD8+ T cells from cultured PBMCs, taken from culture after CMV antigen stimulation. These receptors were collected from a human donor in good health (CMV status not recorded). Some clones in this sample may be carry-over from other donors' samples.

This clonotype turned up a few times. The CDR3 region has the DNA TGTGCCAGCAGCTCCGCGGCCCTAGCGGGGGGCGGCACAGATACGCAGTATTTT. This translates into CASSSAALAGGGTDTQYF. The chain joins TRBV7-9 to TRBJ2-3, with 11 bases matching TRBD2. The ends lost 4 bases at V and 1 base at J; junction bases unmatched: 10. This CDR3 region has 18 residues. Germline-derived CDR1 and CDR2 are SEHNR and FQNEAQ (reference sequence). The complete variable domain, with remaining parts taken from reference TRBV7-9 and TRBJ2-3, reads DTGVSQNPRHKITKRGQNVTFRCDPISEHNRLYWYRQTLGQGPEFLTYFQNEAQLEKSRLLSDRFSAERPKGSFSTLEIQRTEQGDSAMYLCASSSAALAGGGTDTQYFGPGTRLTVL.

This chain uses TRBV12-3 or TRBV12-4 with TRBJ1-4; TRBD1 matches at 10 bases. CDR3 size: 15 residues. Trimming removed 4 bases from V and 5 bases from J; junction bases left unmatched: 4. The CDR3 DNA is TGTGCCAGCAGTTCCGACAGGGGGCGCAATGAAAAACTGTTTTTT. Its translation: CASSSDRGRNEKLFF.

V is TRBV10-2 and J is TRBJ2-1; 7 nucleotides line up with TRBD1. V trimming: 8 bases; J trimming: 3 bases; junction bases outside the gene matches: 10. The CDR3 runs to 15 residues. Germline-derived CDR1 and CDR2 are WSHSY and SAAADI. In nucleotides, the CDR3 is TGCGCCAGCGAGGAGGCAGGGGGTAACTACAATGAGCAGTTCTTC. This gives the protein CASEEAGGNYNEQFF.

This clonotype was seen repeatedly, ten times or more. The rearrangement joins TRBV7-2 to TRBJ2-5, with 7 bases that match TRBD2. The V and J ends lost 2 bases and 2 bases, in that order; junction bases with no gene match: 8. Germline CDR1 is SGHTA and CDR2 is FQGNSA. The CDR3 contains 16 residues. In DNA form, the CDR3 reads TGTGCCAGCAGCTTAAGGAGCGGGATACCTCAAGAGACCCAGTACTTC. Residues: CASSLRSGIPQETQYF.

This clonotype was detected ten times or more. The chain links TRBV7-6 to TRBJ2-3; 10 nucleotides align to TRBD2. The trim removed 5 bases at V and 2 bases at J, leaving 4 bases unmatched. Germline V CDR1 and CDR2: SGHVS, FNYEAQ. CDR3 length: 15 amino acids. CDR3 protein: CASSVTSGNTDTQYF. CDR3 in DNA: TGTGCCAGCAGCGTTACTAGCGGGAACACAGATACGCAGTATTTT.

The chain links TRBV27 to TRBJ1-5; a possible D gene is TRBD1 (5 bases). The CDR3 loop spans 12 amino acids. V lost 3 bases and J lost 9, with 9 bases in between. CDR1 and CDR2 (germline): MNHEY, SMNVEV (reference sequence). In nucleotides, the CDR3 is TGTGCCAGCAGTTTTAGGGGCCGGCCCCAGCATTTT. Protein: CASSFRGRPQHF.

The CDR3 reads CASSVSTGTGDEKLFF. The CDR3 coding sequence is TGTGCCAGCAGTGTAAGCACCGGGACAGGGGACGAAAAACTGTTTTTT. The J gene is TRBJ1-4, the V gene TRBV2, with TRBD1 identical over 10 bases. The CDR3 length is 16 residues. Germline V CDR1 and CDR2: SNHLY, FYNNEI. Losses at the gene ends were 4 bases for V and 8 bases for J; bases not matched to a gene: 10.

The rearrangement joins TRBV6-2 or TRBV6-3 to TRBJ2-1, with 7 bases fitting TRBD2. Germline loops: CDR1 MNHEY, CDR2 SVGEGT. This CDR3 comprises 17 residues. Trimming cost V 2 bases and J 4 bases; bases outside gene matches: 11. Here the CDR3 reads CASSYESGKDLYNEQFF. The CDR3, as DNA: TGTGCCAGCAGTTACGAGAGCGGGAAGGATCTTTACAATGAGCAGTTCTTC.

The rearrangement joins TRBV28 to TRBJ2-2; D might be TRBD1 or TRBD2, each matching 5 bases. This CDR3 region has 14 residues. The V end lost 8 bases, the J end lost 5 bases, and 15 bases lay between the germline ends. The germline V gene encodes CDR1 MDHEN and CDR2 SYDVKM. This chain's CDR3 is CASSDRGGTGELFF. The CDR3 region has the DNA TGTGCCAGCTCCGACAGAGGCGGGACCGGGGAGCTGTTTTTT.

This clonotype has more than one count but fewer than ten. The chain is built from TRBV6-5 and TRBJ2-5; TRBD2 matches 7 bases. The germline V gene encodes CDR1 MNHEY and CDR2 SVGAGI. The CDR3 is 14 amino acids. V trimming: 4 bases; J trimming: 9 bases; junction bases outside the gene matches: 11. CDR3 DNA: TGTGCCAGCAGTTTATTTCTTGCCGCGGGGGCCCAGTACTTC. Translated, it gives CASSLFLAAGAQYF.

V is TRBV4-3 and J is TRBJ2-3, with D possibly being TRBD2 (6 bases). CDR3 length equals 16 residues. Between the trimmed V and J ends, which lost 0 bases and 0 bases, there was a span of 10 bases. Germline V CDR1 and CDR2: LGHNA, YSLEER. CDR3: CASSQDQGGSTDTQYF. The CDR3 nucleotides are TGCGCCAGCAGCCAAGATCAAGGAGGGAGCACAGATACGCAGTATTTT.

This clonotype was found many times. This sequence joins TRBV6-2 or TRBV6-3 and TRBJ1-5; D not certain. The V end lost 3 bases, the J end lost 5 bases, and 11 bases lay between the germline ends. Germline lookup yields CDR1 MNHEY and CDR2 SVGEGT. CDR3 length: 14 residues. CDR3 protein: CASSYWSLDQPQHF. For the CDR3, the DNA is TGTGCCAGCAGTTATTGGTCGTTAGATCAGCCCCAGCATTTT.

V gene TRBV7-6 combines with J gene TRBJ2-7; no definite D call. Trimming removed 2 bases at V and 2 bases at J, with 13 bases between. Germline CDR1 and CDR2: SGHVS and FNYEAQ. This CDR3 has 15 amino acids. The CDR3 DNA reads as TGTGCCAGCAGCTTACCCCTGACACTTCCCTACGAGCAGTACTTC. Residues: CASSLPLTLPYEQYF.

Ten or more counts support this clonotype. The genes are TRBV7-3 and TRBJ1-2, with a weak D call TRBD1 (5 bases). V shed 4 bases and J shed 3 bases, with 15 bases lying between them. This CDR3 comprises 15 residues. Germline V gene sequence: CDR1 SGHTA, CDR2 FQGTGA. The CDR3 region has the DNA TGTGCCAGCAGCTCGCTAATCGGGACGGACTATGGCTACACCTTC. This codes for CASSSLIGTDYGYTF.

In this sample, this clonotype turned up many times. The chain has TRBV19 and TRBJ1-1; maybe TRBD1 (6 bases). This CDR3 has 14 residues. Germline lookup yields CDR1 LNHDA and CDR2 SQIVND (reference sequence). The germline V and J ends were trimmed by 3 bases and 4 bases, with 12 bases remaining between them. The CDR3 spells CASSIGAGVTEAFF. In DNA form, the CDR3 reads TGTGCCAGTAGTATCGGAGCAGGGGTCACTGAAGCTTTCTTT.

This clonotype was observed at least ten times. This chain uses TRBV7-2 with TRBJ2-3, with 7 bases that match TRBD1. The CDR3 covers 17 residues. Germline CDR1 is SGHTA and CDR2 is FQGNSA. V shed 1 base, J shed 5 bases, and the junction held 12 bases outside the gene matches. CDR3 sequence (DNA): TGTGCCAGCAGCTTAGAACAGGGGTATAGGTTCGGAGATACGCAGTATTTT. Its protein is CASSLEQGYRFGDTQYF.

The J gene is TRBJ2-7, the V gene TRBV14; either TRBD1 or TRBD2 may fit D (6 bases each). V was pared by 8 bases and J by 6 bases, with 14 bases between. Germline CDR1 and CDR2: SGHDN and FVKESK. The CDR3 totals 12 residues. The CDR3: CASGRGGIEQYF. CDR3 bases: TGTGCCAGCGGACGAGGGGGGATCGAGCAGTACTTC.

This clonotype was counted between two and nine times. The rearrangement joins TRBV5-1 to TRBJ2-7; D ambiguous. The V end lost 4 bases, the J end lost 3 bases, and 20 bases lay between the germline ends. The germline gives CDR1 SGHRS, CDR2 YFSETQ. The CDR3 extends over 16 amino acids. The CDR3 nucleotides read TGCGCCAGCAGCCCCCCCCTCGCGGCCTTCAACTACGAGCAGTACTTC. Amino acid sequence: CASSPPLAAFNYEQYF. Full variable domain (outside the CDR3, taken from reference TRBV5-1 and TRBJ2-7): KAGVTQTPRYLIKTRGQQVTLSCSPISGHRSVSWYQQTPGQGLQFLFEYFSETQRNKGNFPGRFSGRQFSNSRSEMNVSTLELGDSALYLCASSPPLAAFNYEQYFGPGTRLTVT.

The chain carries TRBV7-9 and TRBJ2-7; D not certain. Germline V CDR1 and CDR2: SEHNR, FQNEAQ (reference sequence). V dropped 4 bases and J dropped 2 bases, with 9 bases sitting between them. This CDR3 comprises 13 residues. CDR3 sequence: CASSSEGAYEQYF. CDR3 coding DNA: TGTGCCAGCAGCTCTGAAGGAGCCTACGAGCAGTACTTC.

This clonotype was counted at least ten times. The chain has TRBV20-1 and TRBJ1-4; no firm D call. The CDR3 has 16 residues. The germline CDR1 and CDR2 sequences are DFQATT and SNEGSKA (reference sequence). V lost 2 bases, J lost 3 bases, and 16 bases lay in between. The CDR3, as DNA: TGCAGTGCTAGACACCGCTATGACGTTCCTAATGAAAAACTGTTTTTT. This codes for CSARHRYDVPNEKLFF.

This clonotype has just a few counts. The chain has TRBV4-3 and TRBJ1-2; 8 bases fit TRBD1. Looked up from germline, CDR1 is LGHNA and CDR2 is YSLEER. This CDR3 contains 15 residues. J lost 4 bases, V lost 0 bases, and 4 bases had no gene match. The CDR3 DNA is TGCGCCAGCAGCCAAGATGGACAGGGAGGCTATGGCTACACCTTC. Translating it yields CASSQDGQGGYGYTF.

V and J are TRBV27 and TRBJ1-2; maybe TRBD1 (6 bases). CDR1 is MNHEY, CDR2 SMNVEV, per germline (reference sequence). The CDR3 is 14 amino acids. V was cut by 6 bases and J by 4 bases, with 15 bases left in between. CDR3 in amino acids: CASSHDRSFYGYTF. The CDR3 region has the DNA TGTGCCAGCAGCCATGACAGGTCCTTCTATGGCTACACCTTC.

This chain links TRBV27 with TRBJ2-6, with 9 bases fitting TRBD1. Germline-derived CDR1 and CDR2 are MNHEY and SMNVEV (reference sequence). Trimming cost V 5 bases and J 0 bases; bases outside gene matches: 8. The CDR3 contains 18 residues. This CDR3 is CASSSSTGGTSGANVLTF. In DNA, the CDR3 is TGTGCCAGCAGTAGTTCGACAGGGGGAACCTCTGGGGCCAACGTCCTGACTTTC. Together with reference TRBV27 and TRBJ2-6, the CDR3 gives the full variable domain: EAQVTQNPRYLITVTGKKLTVTCSQNMNHEYMSWYRQDPGLGLRQIYYSMNVEVTDKGDVPEGYKVSRKEKRNFPLILESPSPNQTSLYFCASSSSTGGTSGANVLTFGAGSRLTVL.

This chain links TRBV11-3 with TRBJ2-1; 13 bases match TRBD2. Germline loops: CDR1 SGHNT, CDR2 YENEEA. There are 16 residues in the CDR3. V lost 1 base to trimming and J lost 12 bases; unmatched junction nucleotides: 9. The DNA for the CDR3 is TGTGCCAGCAGCTTAGTTGGACTAGCGGGGGAATTGGGGCAGTTCTTC. It codes for CASSLVGLAGELGQFF.

The chain joins TRBV7-4 to TRBJ2-5; no definite D call. CDR1 SGHVT and CDR2 SQSDAQ come from the germline V gene. CDR3 length: 13 residues. The germline V and J ends were trimmed by 2 bases and 5 bases, with 9 bases remaining between them. In nucleotides, the CDR3 is TGTGCCAGCAGCTTATGGACGGAGGAGACCCAGTACTTC. Its protein is CASSLWTEETQYF.

This clonotype came up a few times. The CDR3 coding sequence is TGTGCCAGCATGAGACTAGCGGGGCTCTCGACGGGGGATACGCAGTATTTT. Amino acid sequence: CASMRLAGLSTGDTQYF. The chain combines TRBV28 with TRBJ2-3, with 11 bases matching TRBD2. The CDR3 length is 17 residues. CDR1 is MDHEN and CDR2 is SYDVKM in the germline V gene. The ends lost 7 bases at V and 6 bases at J; junction bases unmatched: 15.

Many counts were recorded for this clonotype. The rearrangement joins TRBV27 to TRBJ2-7; TRBD1 is a possible D gene (6 bases). The CDR3 runs to 16 residues. CDR1 is MNHEY and CDR2 is SMNVEV in the germline V gene (reference sequence). V was pared by 4 bases and J by 3 bases, with 19 bases between. The CDR3 DNA follows: TGTGCCAGCAGTTCGCGACAGGCCAGGGGTTACTACGAGCAGTACTTC. Translating it yields CASSSRQARGYYEQYF.

This clonotype was found many times. The chain employs TRBV27 and TRBJ1-6, with a tentative D call TRBD1 (6 bases). CDR1 is MNHEY and CDR2 is SMNVEV in the germline V gene (reference sequence). The CDR3 runs 14 residues. V dropped 5 bases and J dropped 10 bases, with 15 bases sitting between them. The CDR3 DNA sequence: TGTGCCAGCAGTCCGCCAACAGGGAACTCACCCCTCCACTTT. It yields the protein CASSPPTGNSPLHF.

This clonotype has just a few counts. The CDR3 nucleotides read TGTGCCAGCAGCCAGACTACCACCTACAATGAGCAGTTCTTC. Its protein is CASSQTTTYNEQFF. The J gene is TRBJ2-1, the V gene TRBV5-8, with a tentative D call TRBD2 (5 bases). The V gene lost 4 bases and the J gene lost 2 bases, with 10 bases spanning the gap. Germline values: CDR1 SGHTS, CDR2 YDEGEE. The CDR3 totals 14 residues.

This clonotype was counted a few times. The chain couples TRBV6-1 to TRBJ1-4; 9 bases fit TRBD1. Germline trimming cut 5 bases from V and 5 bases from J; bases unmatched to any gene: 9. CDR3 length: 16 residues. CDR1 is MNHNS and CDR2 is SASEGT in the germline V gene. CDR3: CASSLITGGRNEKLFF. CDR3 DNA sequence: TGTGCCAGCAGTCTAATAACAGGGGGCCGGAATGAAAAACTGTTTTTT.

Of note for this clonotype: No conserved phenylalanine or tryptophan ends this CDR3, so it is likely a read error. This chain joins TRBV12-3 or TRBV12-4 and TRBJ2-5; the match to TRBD2 covers 8 bases. The ends lost 6 bases at V and 4 bases at J; junction bases unmatched: 16. The CDR3 is 17 amino acids. Here the CDR3 reads CASSLEVAGIGGETQYS. The CDR3, as DNA: TGTGCCAGCAGCCTGGAGGTAGCGGGAATTGGGGGAGAGACCCAGTACTCC.